A selection of T cell receptor beta chains follows, all from one sample in a study of blood T cell repertoires in COVID-19. Clones were read by immunoSEQ multiplex PCR, and TCRdb kept only the in-frame ones, dropping some. Of 250,000 to 350,000 clones in the sample, roughly nine tenths were seen once. The sample consisted of PBMCs or T cells enriched from blood (not recorded which). These receptors all stem from a man aged 55 to 70 who had recovered from COVID-19. The CDR3 runs from the conserved cysteine through the conserved F or W. Fields, in order: V gene, clone size, D gene, J gene, CDR3 protein, CDR3 DNA. A D gene is named only where the DNA matches it firmly. The size of a clone is reported for some rows only, either as once, few or many, or as a class for expanded clones.

v_gene: TRBV18
abundance: -
d_gene: -
j_gene: TRBJ1-2
CDR3aa: CASSPINYGYTF
CDR3nt: TGTGCCAGCTCACCCATCAACTATGGCTACACCTTC

v_gene: TRBV28
abundance: -
d_gene: -
j_gene: TRBJ1-6
CDR3aa: CASSFGGGLVSPLHF
CDR3nt: TGTGCCAGCAGTTTCGGGGGGGGGTTAGTATCACCCCTCCACTTT

v_gene: TRBV5-4
abundance: -
d_gene: -
j_gene: TRBJ2-3
CDR3aa: CASSSGLYSSTDTQYF
CDR3nt: TGTGCCAGCAGCTCGGGGTTGTATTCTAGCACAGATACGCAGTATTTT

v_gene: TRBV28
abundance: -
d_gene: TRBD2
j_gene: TRBJ2-1
CDR3aa: CASSPTGTSGTMGPHEQFF
CDR3nt: TGTGCCAGCAGTCCCACCGGGACTAGCGGGACCATGGGCCCTCATGAGCAGTTCTTC

v_gene: TRBV30
abundance: -
d_gene: TRBD1
j_gene: TRBJ1-1
CDR3aa: CAWSSQQGALTEAFF
CDR3nt: TGTGCCTGGAGTTCCCAACAGGGGGCACTCACTGAAGCTTTCTTT

v_gene: TRBV6-2/TRBV6-3
abundance: -
d_gene: -
j_gene: TRBJ1-2
CDR3aa: CASSYSSHGYTF
CDR3nt: TGTGCCAGCAGTTACTCGAGCCATGGCTACACCTTC

v_gene: TRBV4-1
abundance: once
d_gene: -
j_gene: TRBJ1-4
CDR3aa: CASSPDRTTNEKLFF
CDR3nt: TGCGCCAGCAGCCCCGACAGGACAACTAATGAAAAACTGTTTTTT

v_gene: TRBV4-1
abundance: -
d_gene: TRBD1
j_gene: TRBJ1-5
CDR3aa: CASSHPGQGAQPQHF
CDR3nt: TGCGCCAGCAGCCATCCGGGACAGGGGGCTCAGCCCCAGCATTTT

v_gene: TRBV28
abundance: once
d_gene: TRBD1
j_gene: TRBJ1-2
CDR3aa: CASSLLTGEGNGYTF
CDR3nt: TGTGCCAGCAGTTTATTAACAGGGGAAGGGAATGGCTACACCTTC

v_gene: TRBV4-1
abundance: -
d_gene: -
j_gene: TRBJ2-5
CDR3aa: CASSQLGVPQETQYF
CDR3nt: TGCGCCAGCAGCCAATTGGGAGTCCCACAAGAGACCCAGTACTTC

v_gene: TRBV5-5
abundance: -
d_gene: -
j_gene: TRBJ2-7
CDR3aa: CASSLEILLGLYEQYF
CDR3nt: TGTGCCAGCAGCTTGGAAATTTTGCTGGGACTCTACGAGCAGTACTTC

v_gene: TRBV27
abundance: -
d_gene: TRBD1
j_gene: TRBJ1-6
CDR3aa: CASSFSGGYSNSPLHF
CDR3nt: TGTGCCAGCAGTTTTTCAGGGGGCTATTCGAATTCACCCCTCCACTTT

v_gene: TRBV5-6
abundance: -
d_gene: TRBD1
j_gene: TRBJ1-4
CDR3aa: CASSPTLGQGSTISRKLFF
CDR3nt: TGTGCCAGCAGCCCCACTTTGGGACAGGGTTCGACTATCTCTCGAAAACTGTTTTTT

v_gene: TRBV13
abundance: -
d_gene: TRBD1
j_gene: TRBJ2-7
CDR3aa: CASRTGSSYEQYF
CDR3nt: TGTGCCAGCAGGACAGGGAGCTCCTACGAGCAGTACTTC

v_gene: TRBV27
abundance: -
d_gene: -
j_gene: TRBJ2-7
CDR3aa: CASSLDRSYEQYF
CDR3nt: TGTGCCAGCAGTTTAGACAGAAGCTACGAGCAGTACTTC

v_gene: TRBV5-6
abundance: -
d_gene: -
j_gene: TRBJ1-3
CDR3aa: CASSLQGSSGNTIYF
CDR3nt: TGTGCCAGCAGCTTGCAGGGATCGTCTGGAAACACCATATATTTT

v_gene: TRBV28
abundance: once
d_gene: -
j_gene: TRBJ2-7
CDR3aa: CASSTISYEQYF
CDR3nt: TGTGCCAGCAGTACAATCTCCTACGAGCAGTACTTC

v_gene: TRBV1
abundance: -
d_gene: -
j_gene: TRBJ2-1
CDR3aa: CTSSQNGLISNEQFF
CDR3nt: TGCACCAGCAGCCAGAACGGACTAATATCCAATGAGCAGTTCTTC

v_gene: TRBV6-6
abundance: once
d_gene: -
j_gene: TRBJ1-5
CDR3aa: CASSSQQGSNQPQHF
CDR3nt: TGTGCCAGCAGTTCCCAGCAGGGCAGCAATCAGCCCCAGCATTTT

v_gene: TRBV6-1
abundance: -
d_gene: TRBD2
j_gene: TRBJ2-3
CDR3aa: CASSARGGQGTDTQYF
CDR3nt: TGTGCCAGCAGTGCCCGGGGGGGGCAGGGCACAGATACGCAGTATTTT

v_gene: TRBV29-1
abundance: -
d_gene: -
j_gene: TRBJ2-1
CDR3aa: CSVEEGLFNGNEQFF
CDR3nt: TGCAGCGTTGAAGAGGGCCTCTTTAATGGCAATGAGCAGTTCTTC

v_gene: TRBV7-9
abundance: -
d_gene: TRBD2
j_gene: TRBJ2-1
CDR3aa: CASSLNGRGGFYNEQFF
CDR3nt: TGTGCCAGCAGCTTAAATGGTCGGGGAGGGTTTTACAATGAGCAGTTCTTC

v_gene: TRBV7-3
abundance: few
d_gene: TRBD2
j_gene: TRBJ2-7
CDR3aa: CASSLMSAGVAYEQYF
CDR3nt: TGTGCCAGCAGCTTAATGTCAGCGGGAGTGGCCTACGAGCAGTACTTC

v_gene: TRBV3-1/TRBV3-2
abundance: -
d_gene: TRBD2
j_gene: TRBJ2-7
CDR3aa: CASSQDRASGGRPYEQYF
CDR3nt: TGTGCCAGCAGCCAAGATAGGGCTAGCGGGGGGCGGCCCTACGAGCAGTACTTC

v_gene: TRBV30
abundance: -
d_gene: TRBD1
j_gene: TRBJ1-1
CDR3aa: CAWGRGTNTEAFF
CDR3nt: TGTGCCTGGGGCAGGGGGACGAACACTGAAGCTTTCTTT

v_gene: TRBV6-6
abundance: -
d_gene: TRBD2
j_gene: TRBJ2-7
CDR3aa: CASTDGGGAYEQYF
CDR3nt: TGTGCCAGCACCGACGGTGGGGGGGCCTACGAGCAGTACTTC

v_gene: TRBV6-1
abundance: -
d_gene: -
j_gene: TRBJ1-6
CDR3aa: CASSEAAKLTISSPLHF
CDR3nt: TGTGCCAGCAGTGAAGCGGCCAAACTAACTATAAGCTCACCCCTCCACTTT

v_gene: TRBV9
abundance: -
d_gene: -
j_gene: TRBJ1-4
CDR3aa: CASSVGQGREKLFF
CDR3nt: TGTGCCAGCAGCGTAGGCCAGGGTCGAGAAAAACTGTTTTTT

v_gene: TRBV11-1
abundance: -
d_gene: TRBD1
j_gene: TRBJ1-2
CDR3aa: CASSLQTGGADGYTF
CDR3nt: TGTGCCAGCAGCTTACAGACAGGGGGCGCGGATGGCTACACCTTC

v_gene: TRBV29-1
abundance: -
d_gene: -
j_gene: TRBJ2-3
CDR3aa: CSGRASPITDTQYF
CDR3nt: TGCAGCGGGCGGGCTAGCCCGATAACAGATACGCAGTATTTT

v_gene: TRBV7-6
abundance: -
d_gene: -
j_gene: TRBJ2-1
CDR3aa: CASSLYRDKAANEQFF
CDR3nt: TGTGCCAGCAGCTTATATCGGGACAAAGCTGCAAATGAGCAGTTCTTC

v_gene: TRBV15
abundance: -
d_gene: -
j_gene: TRBJ1-2
CDR3aa: CATSRVGKAGDYGYTF
CDR3nt: TGTGCCACCAGCAGGGTCGGTAAGGCAGGCGACTATGGCTACACCTTC

v_gene: TRBV6-2/TRBV6-3
abundance: -
d_gene: -
j_gene: TRBJ1-5
CDR3aa: CASSYGSTTNQPQHF
CDR3nt: TGTGCCAGCAGTTACGGCTCAACGACTAATCAGCCCCAGCATTTT

v_gene: TRBV30
abundance: -
d_gene: -
j_gene: TRBJ1-2
CDR3aa: CAWSATGSGYTF
CDR3nt: TGTGCCTGGAGTGCTACAGGGTCTGGCTACACCTTC

v_gene: TRBV5-1
abundance: -
d_gene: TRBD2
j_gene: TRBJ2-5
CDR3aa: CASSPRTSGAQETQYF
CDR3nt: TGCGCCAGCAGCCCTAGGACTAGCGGGGCCCAAGAGACCCAGTACTTC

v_gene: TRBV19
abundance: -
d_gene: TRBD1
j_gene: TRBJ2-1
CDR3aa: CASSGQGAYEQFF
CDR3nt: TGTGCCAGTTCGGGACAGGGGGCGTATGAGCAGTTCTTC

v_gene: TRBV11-2
abundance: -
d_gene: -
j_gene: TRBJ2-3
CDR3aa: CASSRGGDTDTQYF
CDR3nt: TGTGCCAGCTCTAGGGGAGGAGACACAGATACGCAGTATTTT